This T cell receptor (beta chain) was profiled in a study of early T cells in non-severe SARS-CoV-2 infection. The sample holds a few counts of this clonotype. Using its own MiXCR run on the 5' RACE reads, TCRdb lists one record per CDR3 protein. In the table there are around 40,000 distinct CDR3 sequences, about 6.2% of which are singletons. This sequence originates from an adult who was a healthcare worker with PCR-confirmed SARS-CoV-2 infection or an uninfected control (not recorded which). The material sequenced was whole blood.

The CDR3: CAISGTGSGNEQFF. The CDR3 bases are TGTGCCATCAGTGGGACAGGGTCAGGCAATGAGCAGTTCTTC. This chain links TRBV10-3 with TRBJ2-1, with 8 bases aligning to TRBD1. The CDR3 covers 14 residues. V shed 4 bases and J 6 bases; nucleotides not matched to a gene: 5. In germline, CDR1 is ENHRY, CDR2 SYGVKD.